This T cell receptor (beta chain) comes out of a study of T cell responses to AZD1222 COVID-19 vaccine. Findings and limits, study-wide: Most donors were white British and more were female, and clonal diversity was possibly underestimated. Two AZD1222 doses significantly raised spike-specific TCR breadth and depth over controls. Among vaccine-associated CD4 TCRs, coverage spanned spike, with dominance at 160-218 and 743-854.

A word on this clone: The antigen is unknown.

Here immunoSEQ multiplex PCR was the method, and the copy in TCRdb shows in-frame clones only, minus some. The sample includes approximately 150,000 clones, just over 90% seen only once; the top ten take about 5%. The germline V and J ends were trimmed by 8 bases and 8 bases, with 18 bases remaining between them. This CDR3 spans 13 amino acids. The V gene's germline CDR1 is MDHEN and CDR2 SYDVKM. The sequence came from an adult in good health. The chain recombines TRBV28 with TRBJ1-2; D possibly corresponds to TRBD1 (6 bases). The sample here was peripheral blood, taken on day 0 of AZD1222 vaccination. The DNA for the CDR3 is TGTGCCAGCCTTCGAGGTCAGGGGTACGGCTACACCTTC. Residues: CASLRGQGYGYTF.